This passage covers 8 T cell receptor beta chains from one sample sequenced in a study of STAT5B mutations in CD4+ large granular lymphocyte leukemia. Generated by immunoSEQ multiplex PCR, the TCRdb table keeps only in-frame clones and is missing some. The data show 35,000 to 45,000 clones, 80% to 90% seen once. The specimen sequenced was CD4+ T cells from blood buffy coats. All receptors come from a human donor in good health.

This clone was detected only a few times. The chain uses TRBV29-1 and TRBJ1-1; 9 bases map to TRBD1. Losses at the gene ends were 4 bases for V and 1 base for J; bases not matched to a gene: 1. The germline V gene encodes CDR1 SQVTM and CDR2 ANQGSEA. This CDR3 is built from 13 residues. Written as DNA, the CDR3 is TGCAGCGTTGGGGACAGGGAGAACACTGAAGCTTTCTTT. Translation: CSVGDRENTEAFF.

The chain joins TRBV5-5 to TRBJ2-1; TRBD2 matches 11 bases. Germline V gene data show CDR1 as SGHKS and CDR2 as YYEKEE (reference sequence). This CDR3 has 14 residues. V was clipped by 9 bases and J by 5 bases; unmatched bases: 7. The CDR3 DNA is TGTGCCACGGCCGGGACTAGCGGAAACAATGAGCAGTTCTTC. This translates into CATAGTSGNNEQFF. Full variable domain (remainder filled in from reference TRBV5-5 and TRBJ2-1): DAGVTQSPTHLIKTRGQQVTLRCSPISGHKSVSWYQQVLGQGPQFIFQYYEKEERGRGNFPDRFSARQFPNYSSELNVNALLLGDSALYLCATAGTSGNNEQFFGPGTRLTVL.

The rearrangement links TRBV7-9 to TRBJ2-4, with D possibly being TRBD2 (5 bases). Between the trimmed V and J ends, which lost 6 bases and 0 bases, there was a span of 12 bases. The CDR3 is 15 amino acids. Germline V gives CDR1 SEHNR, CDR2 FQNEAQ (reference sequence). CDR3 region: CASSSPGIAKNIQYF. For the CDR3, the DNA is TGTGCCAGCAGTTCTCCGGGGATAGCCAAAAACATTCAGTACTTC.

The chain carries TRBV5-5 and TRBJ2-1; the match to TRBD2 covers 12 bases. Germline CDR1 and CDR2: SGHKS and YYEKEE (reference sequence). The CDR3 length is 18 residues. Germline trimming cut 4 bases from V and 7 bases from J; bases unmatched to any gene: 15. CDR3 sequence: CASSPGGRTSGIWNEQFF. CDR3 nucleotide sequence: TGTGCCAGCAGCCCTGGTGGGAGGACTAGCGGGATCTGGAATGAGCAGTTCTTC. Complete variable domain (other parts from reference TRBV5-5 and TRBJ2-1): DAGVTQSPTHLIKTRGQQVTLRCSPISGHKSVSWYQQVLGQGPQFIFQYYEKEERGRGNFPDRFSARQFPNYSSELNVNALLLGDSALYLCASSPGGRTSGIWNEQFFGPGTRLTVL.

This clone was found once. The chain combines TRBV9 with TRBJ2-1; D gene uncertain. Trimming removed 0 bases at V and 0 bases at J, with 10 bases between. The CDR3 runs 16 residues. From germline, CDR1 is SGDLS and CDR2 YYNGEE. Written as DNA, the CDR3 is TGTGCCAGCAGCGTAGCCCTTAAAAGCTCCTACAATGAGCAGTTCTTC. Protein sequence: CASSVALKSSYNEQFF.

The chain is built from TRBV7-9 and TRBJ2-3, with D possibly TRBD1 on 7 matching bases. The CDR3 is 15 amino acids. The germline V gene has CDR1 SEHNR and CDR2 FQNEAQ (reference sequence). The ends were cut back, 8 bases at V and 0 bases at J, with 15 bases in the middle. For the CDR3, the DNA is TGTGCCAGCCTACCAGGGGGGTGGAGCACAGATACGCAGTATTTT. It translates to CASLPGGWSTDTQYF.

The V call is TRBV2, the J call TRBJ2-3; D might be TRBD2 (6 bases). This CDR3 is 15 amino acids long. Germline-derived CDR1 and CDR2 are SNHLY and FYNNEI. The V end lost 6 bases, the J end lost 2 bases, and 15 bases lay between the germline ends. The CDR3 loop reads CASRREWGPTDTQYF. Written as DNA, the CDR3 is TGTGCCAGCAGGCGGGAATGGGGACCCACAGATACGCAGTATTTT.

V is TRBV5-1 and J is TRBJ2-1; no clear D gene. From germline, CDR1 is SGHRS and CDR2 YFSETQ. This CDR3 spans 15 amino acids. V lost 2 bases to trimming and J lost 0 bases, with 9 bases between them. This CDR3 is CASSLFADSYNEQFF. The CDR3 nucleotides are TGCGCCAGCAGCTTATTCGCGGACTCCTACAATGAGCAGTTCTTC. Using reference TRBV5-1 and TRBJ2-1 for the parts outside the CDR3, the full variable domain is KAGVTQTPRYLIKTRGQQVTLSCSPISGHRSVSWYQQTPGQGLQFLFEYFSETQRNKGNFPGRFSGRQFSNSRSEMNVSTLELGDSALYLCASSLFADSYNEQFFGPGTRLTVL.